This TCR beta chain was sequenced in a study of blood T cells in healthy people across ages. General study findings and limits: TCR beta diversity per million T cells fell roughly linearly with age.

Notes on this clonotype: Antigen: not known.

PCR was performed a second time for roughly 7 to 11 cycles using a sample-barcoded 5' primer and a J-beta primer mix. MiXCR was run by TCRdb on the 5' RACE reads, yielding one entry per CDR3 protein. Of about 1.6 million distinct CDR3 sequences in the sample, about 31% were seen once. Germline values: CDR1 SGHTS, CDR2 YDEGEE. The CDR3 is 15 amino acids. Trimming pared 1 base from V and 4 bases from J, leaving 12 bases between. Input material: blood. The chain uses TRBV5-8 and TRBJ2-1; D is unclear. This TCR was sampled from a woman in her 30s in good health. As DNA, the CDR3 is TGTGCCAGCAGCTTGTGGAATCCGGCTTACAATGAGCAGTTCTTC. Residues: CASSLWNPAYNEQFF.